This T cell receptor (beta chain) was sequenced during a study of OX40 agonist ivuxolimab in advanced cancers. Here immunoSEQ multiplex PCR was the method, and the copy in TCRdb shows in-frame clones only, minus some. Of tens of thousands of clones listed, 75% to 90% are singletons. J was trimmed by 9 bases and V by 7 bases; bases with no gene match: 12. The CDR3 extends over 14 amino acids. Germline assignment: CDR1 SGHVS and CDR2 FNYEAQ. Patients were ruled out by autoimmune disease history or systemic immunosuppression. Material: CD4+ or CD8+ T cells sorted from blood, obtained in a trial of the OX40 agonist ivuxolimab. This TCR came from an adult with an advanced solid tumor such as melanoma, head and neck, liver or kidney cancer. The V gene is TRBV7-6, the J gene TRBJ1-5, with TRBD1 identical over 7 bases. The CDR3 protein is CASTQGPSGGPQHF. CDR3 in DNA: TGTGCCAGCACCCAAGGCCCCTCAGGGGGGCCCCAGCATTTT.